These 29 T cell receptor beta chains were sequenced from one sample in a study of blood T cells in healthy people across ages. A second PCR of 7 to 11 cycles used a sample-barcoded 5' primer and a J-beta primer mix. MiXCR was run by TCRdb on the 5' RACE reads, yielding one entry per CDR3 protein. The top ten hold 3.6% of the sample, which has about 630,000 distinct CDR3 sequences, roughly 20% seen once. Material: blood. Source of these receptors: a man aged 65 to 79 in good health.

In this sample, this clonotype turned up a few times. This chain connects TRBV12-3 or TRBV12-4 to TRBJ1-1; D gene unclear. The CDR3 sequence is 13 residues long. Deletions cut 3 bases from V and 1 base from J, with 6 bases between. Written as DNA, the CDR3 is TGTGCCAGCAGTTTTCAGAGGAACACTGAAGCTTTCTTT. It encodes CASSFQRNTEAFF.

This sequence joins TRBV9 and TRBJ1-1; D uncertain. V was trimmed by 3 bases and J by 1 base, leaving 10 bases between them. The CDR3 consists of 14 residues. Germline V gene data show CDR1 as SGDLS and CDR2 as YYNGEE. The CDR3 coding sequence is TGTGCCAGCAGCGGCGCACTCCAGAACACTGAAGCTTTCTTT. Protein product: CASSGALQNTEAFF.

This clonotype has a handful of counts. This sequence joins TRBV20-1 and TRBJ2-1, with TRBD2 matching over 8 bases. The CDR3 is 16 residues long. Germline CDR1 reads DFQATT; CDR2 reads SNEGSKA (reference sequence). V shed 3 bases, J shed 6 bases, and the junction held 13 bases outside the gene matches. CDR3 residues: CSARAIGAGESNEQFF. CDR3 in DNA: TGCAGTGCTAGGGCTATAGGAGCGGGAGAGTCCAATGAGCAGTTCTTC.

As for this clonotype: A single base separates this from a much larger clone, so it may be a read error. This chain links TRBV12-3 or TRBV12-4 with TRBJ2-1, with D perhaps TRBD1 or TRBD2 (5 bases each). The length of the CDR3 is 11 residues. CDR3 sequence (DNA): TGTGACAGCCGGTCCGGGACTGAGCAGTTCTTC. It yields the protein CDSRSGTEQFF.

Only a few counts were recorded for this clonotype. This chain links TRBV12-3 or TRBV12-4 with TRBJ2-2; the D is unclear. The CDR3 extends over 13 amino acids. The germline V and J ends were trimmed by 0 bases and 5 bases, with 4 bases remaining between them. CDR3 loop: CASSLAQTGELFF. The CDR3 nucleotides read TGTGCCAGCAGTTTAGCGCAGACCGGGGAGCTGTTTTTT.

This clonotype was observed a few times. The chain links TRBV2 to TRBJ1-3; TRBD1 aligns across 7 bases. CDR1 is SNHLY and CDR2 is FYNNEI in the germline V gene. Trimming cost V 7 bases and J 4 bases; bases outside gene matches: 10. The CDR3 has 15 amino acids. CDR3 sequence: CASTFREGAGNTIYF. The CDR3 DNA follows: TGTGCCAGCACCTTTAGGGAGGGGGCAGGAAACACCATATATTTT.

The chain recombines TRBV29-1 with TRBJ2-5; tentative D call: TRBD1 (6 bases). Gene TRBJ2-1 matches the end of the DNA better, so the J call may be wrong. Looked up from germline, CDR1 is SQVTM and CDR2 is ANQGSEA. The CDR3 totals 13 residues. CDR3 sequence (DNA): TGCAGCGTTGAAGAGGCAGGGGTCAATGAGCAGTTCTTC. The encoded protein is CSVEEAGVNEQFF.

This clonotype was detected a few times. CDR3 coding DNA: TGTGCCAGCAGTTACAGGGGTGGGCTTGTCAATGAGCAGTTCTTC. This sequence encodes CASSYRGGLVNEQFF. The V and J genes are TRBV6-2 or TRBV6-3 and TRBJ2-1; D might be TRBD1 (5 bases). This CDR3 has 15 residues. The germline V gene has CDR1 MNHEY and CDR2 SVGEGT. The V end was cut by 2 bases, the J end by 6 bases, with 14 bases between.

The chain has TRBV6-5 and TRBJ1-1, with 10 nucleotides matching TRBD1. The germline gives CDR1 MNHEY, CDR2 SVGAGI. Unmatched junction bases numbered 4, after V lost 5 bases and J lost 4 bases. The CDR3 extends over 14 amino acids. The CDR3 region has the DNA TGTGCCAGCAGTACCCGGACAGGGGGCACTGAAGCTTTCTTT. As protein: CASSTRTGGTEAFF.

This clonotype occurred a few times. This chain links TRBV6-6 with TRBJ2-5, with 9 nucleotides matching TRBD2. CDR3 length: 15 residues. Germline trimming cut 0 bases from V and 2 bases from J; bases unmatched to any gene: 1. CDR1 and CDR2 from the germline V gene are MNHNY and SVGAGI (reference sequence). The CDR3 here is CASSYSTSGQETQYF. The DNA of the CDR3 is TGTGCCAGCAGTTACTCGACTAGCGGACAAGAGACCCAGTACTTC.

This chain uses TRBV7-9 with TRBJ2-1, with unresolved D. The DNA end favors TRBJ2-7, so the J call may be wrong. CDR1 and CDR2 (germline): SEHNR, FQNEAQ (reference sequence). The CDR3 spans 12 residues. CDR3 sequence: CASSLALTEQYF. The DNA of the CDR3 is TGTGCCAGCAGCTTAGCCTTAACCGAGCAGTACTTC.

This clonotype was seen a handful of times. CDR3 protein: CASGLGPVTEAFF. CDR3 bases: TGTGCTAGTGGTTTAGGTCCCGTCACTGAAGCTTTCTTT. The chain couples TRBV12-5 to TRBJ1-1; no definite D call. The CDR3 spans 13 residues. Between the trimmed V and J ends, which lost 3 bases and 4 bases, there was a span of 9 bases. The V gene's germline CDR1 is LGHNT and CDR2 FRNRAP.

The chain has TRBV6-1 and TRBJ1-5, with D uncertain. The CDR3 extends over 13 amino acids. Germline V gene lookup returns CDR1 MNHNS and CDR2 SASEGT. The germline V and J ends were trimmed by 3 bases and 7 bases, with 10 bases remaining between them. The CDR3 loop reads CASSEDHGQPQHF. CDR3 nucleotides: TGTGCCAGCAGTGAGGACCACGGGCAGCCCCAGCATTTT.

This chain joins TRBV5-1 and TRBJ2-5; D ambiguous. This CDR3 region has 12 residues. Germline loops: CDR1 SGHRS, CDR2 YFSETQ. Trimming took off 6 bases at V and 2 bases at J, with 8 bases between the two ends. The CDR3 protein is CASKEEQETQYF. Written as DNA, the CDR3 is TGCGCCAGCAAGGAAGAACAAGAGACCCAGTACTTC.

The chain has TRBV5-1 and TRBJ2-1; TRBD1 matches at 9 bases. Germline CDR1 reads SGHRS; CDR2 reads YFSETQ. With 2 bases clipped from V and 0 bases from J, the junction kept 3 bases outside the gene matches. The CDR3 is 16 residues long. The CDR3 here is CASSFQTGGSYNEQFF. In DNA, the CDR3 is TGCGCCAGCAGCTTCCAGACAGGGGGCTCCTACAATGAGCAGTTCTTC.

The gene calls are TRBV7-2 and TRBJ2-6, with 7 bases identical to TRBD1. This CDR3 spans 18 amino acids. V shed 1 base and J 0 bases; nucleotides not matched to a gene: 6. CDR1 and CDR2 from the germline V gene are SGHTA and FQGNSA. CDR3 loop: CASSLEGTVISGANVLTF. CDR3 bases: TGTGCCAGCAGCTTAGAAGGGACAGTGATCTCTGGGGCCAACGTCCTGACTTTC.

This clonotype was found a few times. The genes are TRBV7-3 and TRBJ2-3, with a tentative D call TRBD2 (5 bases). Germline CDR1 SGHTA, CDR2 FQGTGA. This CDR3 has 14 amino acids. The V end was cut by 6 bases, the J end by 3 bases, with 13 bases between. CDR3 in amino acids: CASSMSGDTDTQYF. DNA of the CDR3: TGTGCCAGCAGTATGAGCGGAGATACAGATACGCAGTATTTT.

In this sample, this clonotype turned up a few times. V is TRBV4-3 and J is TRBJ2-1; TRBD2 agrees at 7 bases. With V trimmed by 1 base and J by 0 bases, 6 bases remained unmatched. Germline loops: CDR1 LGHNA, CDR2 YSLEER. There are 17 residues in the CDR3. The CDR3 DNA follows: TGCGCCAGCAGCCAAGGTTGGGGGGGTAGCTCCTACAATGAGCAGTTCTTC. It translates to CASSQGWGGSSYNEQFF.

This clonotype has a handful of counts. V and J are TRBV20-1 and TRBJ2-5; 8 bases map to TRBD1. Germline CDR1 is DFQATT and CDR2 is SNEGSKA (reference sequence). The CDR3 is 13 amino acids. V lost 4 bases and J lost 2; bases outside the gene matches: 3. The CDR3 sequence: CSAKGQVQETQYF. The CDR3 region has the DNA TGCAGTGCTAAGGGACAGGTTCAAGAGACCCAGTACTTC.

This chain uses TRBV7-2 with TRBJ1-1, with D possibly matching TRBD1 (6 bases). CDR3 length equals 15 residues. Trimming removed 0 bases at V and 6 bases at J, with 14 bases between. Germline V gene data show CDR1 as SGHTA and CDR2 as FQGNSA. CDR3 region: CASSLAARGKAEAFF. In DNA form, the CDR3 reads TGTGCCAGCAGCTTAGCCGCCAGGGGAAAGGCTGAAGCTTTCTTT.

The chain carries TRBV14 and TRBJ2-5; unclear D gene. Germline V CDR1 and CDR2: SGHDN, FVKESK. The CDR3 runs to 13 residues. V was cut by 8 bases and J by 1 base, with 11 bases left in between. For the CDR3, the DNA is TGTGCCAGCCGCCTGGGCGGCCAAGAGACCCAGTACTTC. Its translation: CASRLGGQETQYF.

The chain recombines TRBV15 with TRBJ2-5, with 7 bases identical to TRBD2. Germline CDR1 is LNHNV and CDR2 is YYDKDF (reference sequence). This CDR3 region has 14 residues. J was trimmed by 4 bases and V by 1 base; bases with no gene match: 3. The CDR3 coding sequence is TGTGCCACCAGCAGAGGCGGGAGTTTAGAGACCCAGTACTTC. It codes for CATSRGGSLETQYF. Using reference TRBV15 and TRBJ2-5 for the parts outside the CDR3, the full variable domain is DAMVIQNPRYQVTQFGKPVTLSCSQTLNHNVMYWYQQKSSQAPKLLFHYYDKDFNNEADTPDNFQSRRPNTSFCFLDIRSPGLGDTAMYLCATSRGGSLETQYFGPGTRLLVL.

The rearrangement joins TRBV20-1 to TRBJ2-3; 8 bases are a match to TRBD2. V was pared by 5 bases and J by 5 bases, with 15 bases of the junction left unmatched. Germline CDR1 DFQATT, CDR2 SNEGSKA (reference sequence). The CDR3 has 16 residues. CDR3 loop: CSAGGLAGYTGDTQYF. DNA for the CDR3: TGCAGTGCTGGAGGGCTAGCGGGTTACACGGGAGATACGCAGTATTTT.

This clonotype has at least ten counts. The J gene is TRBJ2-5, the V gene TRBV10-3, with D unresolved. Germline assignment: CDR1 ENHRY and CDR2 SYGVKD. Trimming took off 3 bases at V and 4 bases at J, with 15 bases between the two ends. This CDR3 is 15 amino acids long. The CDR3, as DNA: TGTGCCATCAGTGATTCGCGAGGCTCACCAGAGACCCAGTACTTC. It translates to CAISDSRGSPETQYF.

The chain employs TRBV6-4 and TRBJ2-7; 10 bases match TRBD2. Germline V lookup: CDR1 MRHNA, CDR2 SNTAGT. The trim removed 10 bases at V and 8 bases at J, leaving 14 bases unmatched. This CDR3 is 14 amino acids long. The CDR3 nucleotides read TGTGCCACCGTAGGACTAGCGGCAAGCTGGCAGCAGTACTTC. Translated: CATVGLAASWQQYF.

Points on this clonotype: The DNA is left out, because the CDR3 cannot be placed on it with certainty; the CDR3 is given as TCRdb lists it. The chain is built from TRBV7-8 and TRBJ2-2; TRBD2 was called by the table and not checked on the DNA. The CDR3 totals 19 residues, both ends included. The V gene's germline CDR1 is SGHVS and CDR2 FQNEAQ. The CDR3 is CASSSSHRAAEITPGSCFF.

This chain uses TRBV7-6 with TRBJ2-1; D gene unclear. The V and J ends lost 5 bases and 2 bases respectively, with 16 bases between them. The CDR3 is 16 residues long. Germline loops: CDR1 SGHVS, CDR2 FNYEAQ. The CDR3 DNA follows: TGTGCCAGCAGCCAAGGGTCCCGGGCGACCTACAATGAGCAGTTCTTC. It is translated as CASSQGSRATYNEQFF.

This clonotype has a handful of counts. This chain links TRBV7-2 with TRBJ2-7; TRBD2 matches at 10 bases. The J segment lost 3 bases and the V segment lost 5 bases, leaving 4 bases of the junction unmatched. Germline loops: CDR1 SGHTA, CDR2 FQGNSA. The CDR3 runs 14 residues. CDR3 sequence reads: CASSPSGSNYEQYF. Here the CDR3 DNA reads TGTGCCAGCAGCCCTAGCGGGAGTAACTACGAGCAGTACTTC.

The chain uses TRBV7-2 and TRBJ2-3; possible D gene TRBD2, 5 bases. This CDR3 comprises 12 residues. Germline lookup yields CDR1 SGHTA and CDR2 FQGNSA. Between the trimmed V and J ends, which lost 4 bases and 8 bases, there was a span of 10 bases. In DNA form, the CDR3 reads TGTGCCAGCAGCTCGGGGTTTCTTACGCAGTATTTT. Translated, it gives CASSSGFLTQYF.